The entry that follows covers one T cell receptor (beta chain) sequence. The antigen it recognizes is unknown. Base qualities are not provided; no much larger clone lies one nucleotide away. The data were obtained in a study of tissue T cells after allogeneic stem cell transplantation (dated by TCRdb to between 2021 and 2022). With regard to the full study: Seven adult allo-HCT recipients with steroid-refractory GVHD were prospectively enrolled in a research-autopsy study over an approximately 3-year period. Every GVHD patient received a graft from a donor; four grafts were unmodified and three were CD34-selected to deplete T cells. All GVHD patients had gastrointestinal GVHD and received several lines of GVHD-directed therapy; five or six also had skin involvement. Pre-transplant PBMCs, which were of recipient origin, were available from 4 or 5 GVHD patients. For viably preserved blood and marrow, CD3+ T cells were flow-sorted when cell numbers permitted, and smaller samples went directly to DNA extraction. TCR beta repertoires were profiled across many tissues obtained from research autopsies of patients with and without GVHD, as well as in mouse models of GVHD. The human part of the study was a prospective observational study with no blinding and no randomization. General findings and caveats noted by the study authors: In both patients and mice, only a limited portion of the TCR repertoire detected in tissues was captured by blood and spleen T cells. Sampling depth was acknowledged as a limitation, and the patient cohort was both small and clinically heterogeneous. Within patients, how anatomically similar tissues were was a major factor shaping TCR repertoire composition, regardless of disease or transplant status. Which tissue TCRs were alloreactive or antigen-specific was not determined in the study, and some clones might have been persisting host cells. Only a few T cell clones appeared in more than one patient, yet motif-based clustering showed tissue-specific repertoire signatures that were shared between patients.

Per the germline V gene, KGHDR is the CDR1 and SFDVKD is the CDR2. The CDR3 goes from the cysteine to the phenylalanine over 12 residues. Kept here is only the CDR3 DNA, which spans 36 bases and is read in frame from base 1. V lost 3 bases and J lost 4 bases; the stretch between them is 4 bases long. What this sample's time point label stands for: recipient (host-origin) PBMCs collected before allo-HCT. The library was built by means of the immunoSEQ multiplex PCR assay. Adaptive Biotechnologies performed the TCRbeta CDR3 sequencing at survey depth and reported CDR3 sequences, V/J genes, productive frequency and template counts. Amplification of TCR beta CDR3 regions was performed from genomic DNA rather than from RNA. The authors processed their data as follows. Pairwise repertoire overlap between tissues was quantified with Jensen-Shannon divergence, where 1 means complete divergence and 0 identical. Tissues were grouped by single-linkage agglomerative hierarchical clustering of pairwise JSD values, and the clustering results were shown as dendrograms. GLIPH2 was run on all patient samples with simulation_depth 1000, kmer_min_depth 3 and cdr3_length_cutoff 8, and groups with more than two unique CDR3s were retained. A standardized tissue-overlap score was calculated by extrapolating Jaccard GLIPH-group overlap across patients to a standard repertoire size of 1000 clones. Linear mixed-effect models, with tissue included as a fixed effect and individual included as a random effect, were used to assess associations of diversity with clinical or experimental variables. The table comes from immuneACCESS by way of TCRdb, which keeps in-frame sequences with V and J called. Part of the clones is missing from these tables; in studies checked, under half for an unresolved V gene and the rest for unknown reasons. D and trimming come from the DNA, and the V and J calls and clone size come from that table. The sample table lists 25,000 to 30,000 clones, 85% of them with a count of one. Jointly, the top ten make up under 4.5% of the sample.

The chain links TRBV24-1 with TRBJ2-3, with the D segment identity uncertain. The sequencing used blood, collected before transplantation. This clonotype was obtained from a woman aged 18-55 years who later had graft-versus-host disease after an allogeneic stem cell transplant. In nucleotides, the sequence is TGTGCCACCAGTGATATGGCAGATACGCAGTATTTT. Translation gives CATSDMADTQYF.